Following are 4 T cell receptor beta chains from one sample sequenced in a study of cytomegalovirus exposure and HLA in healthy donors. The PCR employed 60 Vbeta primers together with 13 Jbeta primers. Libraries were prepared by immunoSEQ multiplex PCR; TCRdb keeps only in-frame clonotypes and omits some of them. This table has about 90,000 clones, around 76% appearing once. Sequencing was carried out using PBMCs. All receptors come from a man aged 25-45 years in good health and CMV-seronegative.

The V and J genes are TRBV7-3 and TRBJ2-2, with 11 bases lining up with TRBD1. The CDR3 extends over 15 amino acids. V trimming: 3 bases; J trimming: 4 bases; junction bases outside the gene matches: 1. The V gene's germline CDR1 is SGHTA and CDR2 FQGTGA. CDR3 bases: TGTGCCAGCAGCTTTGGGACAGGGGGCACCGGGGAGCTGTTTTTT. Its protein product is CASSFGTGGTGELFF. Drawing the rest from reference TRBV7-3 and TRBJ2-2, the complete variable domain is GAGVSQTPSNKVTEKGKYVELRCDPISGHTALYWYRQSLGQGPEFLIYFQGTGAADDSGLPNDRFFAVRPEGSVSTLKIQRTERGDSAVYLCASSFGTGGTGELFFGEGSRLTVL.

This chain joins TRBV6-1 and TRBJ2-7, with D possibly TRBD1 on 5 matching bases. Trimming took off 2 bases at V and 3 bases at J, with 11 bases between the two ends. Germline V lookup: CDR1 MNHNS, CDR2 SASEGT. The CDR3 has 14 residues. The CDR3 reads CASSERAGYYEQYV. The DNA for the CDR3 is TGTGCCAGCAGTGAACGGGCAGGGTACTACGAGCAGTACGTC.

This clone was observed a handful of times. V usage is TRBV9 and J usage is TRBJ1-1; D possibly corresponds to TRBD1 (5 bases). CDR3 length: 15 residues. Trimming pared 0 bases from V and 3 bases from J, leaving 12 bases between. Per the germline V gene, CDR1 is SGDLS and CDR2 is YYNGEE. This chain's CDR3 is CASSVAAGLYTEAFF. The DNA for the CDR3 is TGTGCCAGCAGCGTAGCGGCAGGGTTGTACACTGAAGCTTTCTTT.

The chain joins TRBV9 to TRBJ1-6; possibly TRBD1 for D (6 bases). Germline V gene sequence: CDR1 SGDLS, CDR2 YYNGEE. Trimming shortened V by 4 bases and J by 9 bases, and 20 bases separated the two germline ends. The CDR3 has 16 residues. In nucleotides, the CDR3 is TGTGCCAGCAGCCTCAGTAATCAGGTAGGGGGTTCACCCCTCCACTTT. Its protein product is CASSLSNQVGGSPLHF.